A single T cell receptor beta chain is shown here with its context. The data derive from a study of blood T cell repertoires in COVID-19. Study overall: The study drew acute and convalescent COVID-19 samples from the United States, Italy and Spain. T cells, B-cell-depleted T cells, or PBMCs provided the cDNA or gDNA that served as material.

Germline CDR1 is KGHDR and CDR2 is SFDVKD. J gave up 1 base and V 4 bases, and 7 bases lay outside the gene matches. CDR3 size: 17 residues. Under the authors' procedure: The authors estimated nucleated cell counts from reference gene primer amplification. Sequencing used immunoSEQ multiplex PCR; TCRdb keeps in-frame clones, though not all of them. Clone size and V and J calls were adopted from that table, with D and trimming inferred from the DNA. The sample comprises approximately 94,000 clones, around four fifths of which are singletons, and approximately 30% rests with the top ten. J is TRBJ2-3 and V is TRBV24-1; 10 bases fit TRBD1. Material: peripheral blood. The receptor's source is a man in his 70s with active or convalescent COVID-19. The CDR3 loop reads CATSDQRTGGGTDTQYF. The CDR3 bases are TGTGCCACCAGTGACCAGAGGACAGGGGGTGGCACAGATACGCAGTATTTT.